The T cell receptor (beta chain) under discussion was sequenced for a study of blood T cells in healthy people across ages. Whole-study results and caveats: The fall in TCR beta diversity per million T cells was roughly linear with age.

Notes on this clonotype: What it binds is not known.

Together with a sample-barcoded 5' primer, a J-beta primer mix was included in a second PCR lasting roughly 6 to 12 cycles. Each CDR3 protein is one row after TCRdb ran MiXCR on the 5' RACE reads. Here the sample spans 500,000 to 600,000 distinct CDR3 sequences, 25% to 30% being singletons. Drawing of peripheral blood yielded roughly 9.8 milliliters from each donor. Per-sample PBMC isolation yielded at least 6.5 million cells. Germline V gene sequence: CDR1 GTSNPN, CDR2 SVGIG (reference sequence). The CDR3 totals 14 residues. V was pared by 0 bases and J by 0 bases, with 8 bases between. The receptor was isolated from a woman in her seventies in good health. The specimen was blood. This chain joins TRBV30 and TRBJ1-2; no clear D gene. In DNA form, the CDR3 reads TGTGCCTGGAGTGTGCAAGGGTCTAACTATGGCTACACCTTC. It is translated as CAWSVQGSNYGYTF.